These T cell receptor beta chains were read from a single sample in a study of blood T cell repertoires in COVID-19. Clones were read by immunoSEQ multiplex PCR, and TCRdb kept only the in-frame ones, dropping some. The sample shows approximately 250,000 clones, around 90% of them seen only once. Sequenced input: PBMCs or T cells enriched from blood (not recorded which). Every receptor here comes from an older woman in a cohort exposed to, infected with or recovered from COVID-19 (not recorded which). The CDR3 runs from the conserved cysteine through the conserved F or W. The order of the fields is CDR3 protein, J gene, V gene, clone size. Where a row states a size, it is once, few, many or the class of an expanded clone; other rows omit it.

CDR3 protein: CASSPFLGGRGEKLFF; J gene: TRBJ1-4; V gene: TRBV19; clone size: few
CDR3 protein: CASSNAGQYNEQFF; J gene: TRBJ2-1; V gene: TRBV18; clone size: NA
CDR3 protein: CASRLIRGYSGNTIYF; J gene: TRBJ1-3; V gene: TRBV11-2; clone size: NA
CDR3 protein: CASSPRQGGNQPQHF; J gene: TRBJ1-5; V gene: TRBV28; clone size: NA
CDR3 protein: CASSRRAGGVFKEQFF; J gene: TRBJ2-1; V gene: TRBV3-1/TRBV3-2; clone size: NA
CDR3 protein: CASSPDRNEKLFF; J gene: TRBJ1-4; V gene: TRBV18; clone size: NA
CDR3 protein: CAWSGRSLAGVSPSYNEQFF; J gene: TRBJ2-1; V gene: TRBV30; clone size: once
CDR3 protein: CASSLTGGQETQYF; J gene: TRBJ2-5; V gene: TRBV7-3; clone size: once
CDR3 protein: CSAPTSGSADTQYF; J gene: TRBJ2-3; V gene: TRBV29-1; clone size: NA
CDR3 protein: CASSPDRDQPQHF; J gene: TRBJ1-5; V gene: TRBV18; clone size: NA
CDR3 protein: CASNAPRDTQYF; J gene: TRBJ2-3; V gene: TRBV28; clone size: NA
CDR3 protein: CASRTGRDTDTQYF; J gene: TRBJ2-3; V gene: TRBV2; clone size: NA
CDR3 protein: CASSILTGSYEQYF; J gene: TRBJ2-7; V gene: TRBV5-1; clone size: NA
CDR3 protein: CASSAGRGGHNEQFF; J gene: TRBJ2-1; V gene: TRBV7-9; clone size: NA
CDR3 protein: CASSRKGTSEQYF; J gene: TRBJ2-7; V gene: TRBV2; clone size: once
CDR3 protein: CASRPLAGKNTGELFF; J gene: TRBJ2-2; V gene: TRBV19; clone size: NA
CDR3 protein: CASSPRSGRDPEQFF; J gene: TRBJ2-1; V gene: TRBV18; clone size: NA
CDR3 protein: CASSPQADTQYF; J gene: TRBJ2-3; V gene: TRBV18; clone size: NA
CDR3 protein: CAIKEGFGQETQYF; J gene: TRBJ2-5; V gene: TRBV10-3; clone size: NA
CDR3 protein: CASRSSYNEQFF; J gene: TRBJ2-1; V gene: TRBV28; clone size: NA
CDR3 protein: CASSLEVALDTQYF; J gene: TRBJ2-3; V gene: TRBV5-4; clone size: NA
CDR3 protein: CASSAPGPNSGNTIYF; J gene: TRBJ1-3; V gene: TRBV28; clone size: NA
CDR3 protein: CATSDTQGAWDTGELFF; J gene: TRBJ2-2; V gene: TRBV24-1; clone size: NA
CDR3 protein: CASSLAGGPYEQYF; J gene: TRBJ2-7; V gene: TRBV28; clone size: NA
CDR3 protein: CAWSPRAGGSGYTF; J gene: TRBJ1-2; V gene: TRBV30; clone size: NA
CDR3 protein: CSASKREETQYF; J gene: TRBJ2-5; V gene: TRBV20-1; clone size: NA
CDR3 protein: CASSSDSNTDTQYF; J gene: TRBJ2-3; V gene: TRBV6-5; clone size: NA
CDR3 protein: CASSLSGQGYGYTF; J gene: TRBJ1-2; V gene: TRBV27; clone size: NA
CDR3 protein: CASSFGLAGADYEQYF; J gene: TRBJ2-7; V gene: TRBV5-1; clone size: NA
CDR3 protein: CASSYDGTGFDEQYF; J gene: TRBJ2-7; V gene: TRBV6-5; clone size: NA
CDR3 protein: CASSSRTGSSGNTIYF; J gene: TRBJ1-3; V gene: TRBV7-6; clone size: NA
CDR3 protein: CASSPGQGRTEAFF; J gene: TRBJ1-1; V gene: TRBV18; clone size: NA
CDR3 protein: CASTPGGAGVHEQYF; J gene: TRBJ2-7; V gene: TRBV28; clone size: NA
CDR3 protein: CASSFQGLAGGNEQYF; J gene: TRBJ2-7; V gene: TRBV28; clone size: NA
CDR3 protein: CASSLSGLAGGGELFF; J gene: TRBJ2-2; V gene: TRBV7-2; clone size: NA
CDR3 protein: CASSSKGNRVDYGYTF; J gene: TRBJ1-2; V gene: TRBV14; clone size: NA
CDR3 protein: CASNLGTGELFF; J gene: TRBJ2-2; V gene: TRBV6-5; clone size: NA
CDR3 protein: CASSIWTVGGNTIYF; J gene: TRBJ1-3; V gene: TRBV19; clone size: once
CDR3 protein: CAISTKDREGEQYF; J gene: TRBJ2-7; V gene: TRBV10-3; clone size: NA
CDR3 protein: CASSFGGDSYEQYF; J gene: TRBJ2-7; V gene: TRBV9; clone size: NA
CDR3 protein: CASSDAGTGNYEQYF; J gene: TRBJ2-7; V gene: TRBV6-1; clone size: once
CDR3 protein: CASSEGGQGVYEQYF; J gene: TRBJ2-7; V gene: TRBV2; clone size: NA
CDR3 protein: CATSVSPRGGELFF; J gene: TRBJ2-2; V gene: TRBV24-1; clone size: once
CDR3 protein: CASSPTAIGNTIYF; J gene: TRBJ1-3; V gene: TRBV2; clone size: NA
CDR3 protein: CASSFRAGPYEQYF; J gene: TRBJ2-7; V gene: TRBV5-4; clone size: NA
CDR3 protein: CASSFPLDTQYF; J gene: TRBJ2-3; V gene: TRBV5-1; clone size: NA
CDR3 protein: CASSVPPAGLAYNEQFF; J gene: TRBJ2-1; V gene: TRBV9; clone size: NA
CDR3 protein: CASSLGGISTDTQYF; J gene: TRBJ2-3; V gene: TRBV28; clone size: NA
CDR3 protein: CASSLSATGEAFF; J gene: TRBJ1-1; V gene: TRBV28; clone size: NA